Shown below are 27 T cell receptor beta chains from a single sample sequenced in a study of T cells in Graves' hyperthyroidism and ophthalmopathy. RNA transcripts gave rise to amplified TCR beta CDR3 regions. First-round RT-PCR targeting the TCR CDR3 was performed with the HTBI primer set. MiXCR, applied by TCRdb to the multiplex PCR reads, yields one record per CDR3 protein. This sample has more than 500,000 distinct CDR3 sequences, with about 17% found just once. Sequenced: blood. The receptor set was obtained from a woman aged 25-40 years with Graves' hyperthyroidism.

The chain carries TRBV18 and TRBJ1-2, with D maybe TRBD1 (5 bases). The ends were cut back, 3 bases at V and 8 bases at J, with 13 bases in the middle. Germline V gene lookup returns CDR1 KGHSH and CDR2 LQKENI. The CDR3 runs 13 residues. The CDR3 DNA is TGTGCCAGCTCACCCGGCAGGGTGGGAGGCTACACCTTC. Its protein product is CASSPGRVGGYTF.

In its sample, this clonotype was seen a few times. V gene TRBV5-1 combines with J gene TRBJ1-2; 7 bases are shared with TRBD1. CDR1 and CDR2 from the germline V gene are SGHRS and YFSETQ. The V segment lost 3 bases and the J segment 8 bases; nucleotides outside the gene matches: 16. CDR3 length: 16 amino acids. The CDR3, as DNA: TGCGCCAGCAGCTATCTTTCCGGGACAGTCGTATGGGGCTACACCTTC. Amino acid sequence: CASSYLSGTVVWGYTF.

The DNA for the CDR3 is TGCAGTGCTAAAGGGACTAGCGGGGGCCTTCGCGATGAGCAGTTCTTC. It encodes CSAKGTSGGLRDEQFF. The J gene is TRBJ2-1, the V gene TRBV20-1, with TRBD2 matching over 14 bases. The CDR3 is 16 residues long. V trimming: 4 bases; J trimming: 8 bases; junction bases outside the gene matches: 10. Germline V gene data show CDR1 as DFQATT and CDR2 as SNEGSKA (reference sequence).

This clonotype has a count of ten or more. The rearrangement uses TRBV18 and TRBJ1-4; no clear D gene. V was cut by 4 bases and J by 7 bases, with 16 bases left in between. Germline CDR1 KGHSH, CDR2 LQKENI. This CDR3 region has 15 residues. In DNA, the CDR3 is TGTGCCAGCTCACGTGCCGTTGGATCTGGTGAAAAACTGTTTTTT. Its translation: CASSRAVGSGEKLFF.

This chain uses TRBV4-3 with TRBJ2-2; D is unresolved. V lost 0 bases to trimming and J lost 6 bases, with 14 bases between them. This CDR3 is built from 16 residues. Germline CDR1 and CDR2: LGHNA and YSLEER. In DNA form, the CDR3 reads TGCGCCAGCAGCCAAGATCTATTCCCGAGATCCGGGGAGCTGTTTTTT. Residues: CASSQDLFPRSGELFF.

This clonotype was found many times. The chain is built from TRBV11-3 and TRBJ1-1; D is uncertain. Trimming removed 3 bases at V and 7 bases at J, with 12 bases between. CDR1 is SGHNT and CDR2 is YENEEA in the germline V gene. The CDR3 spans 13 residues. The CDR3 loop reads CASSFEGHDEAFF. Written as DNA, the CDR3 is TGTGCCAGCAGCTTTGAGGGCCATGATGAAGCTTTCTTT.

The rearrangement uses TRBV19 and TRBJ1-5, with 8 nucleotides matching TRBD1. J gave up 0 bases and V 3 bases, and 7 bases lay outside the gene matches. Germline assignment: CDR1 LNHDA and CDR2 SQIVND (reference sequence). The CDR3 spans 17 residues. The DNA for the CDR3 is TGTGCCAGTAGTATCGATCGCGACAGGGGTAGCAATCAGCCCCAGCATTTT. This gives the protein CASSIDRDRGSNQPQHF.

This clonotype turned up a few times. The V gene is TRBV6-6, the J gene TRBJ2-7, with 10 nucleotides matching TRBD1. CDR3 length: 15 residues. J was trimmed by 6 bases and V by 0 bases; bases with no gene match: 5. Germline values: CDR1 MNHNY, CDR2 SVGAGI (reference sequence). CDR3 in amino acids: CASSYSTGTGVEQYF. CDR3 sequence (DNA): TGTGCCAGCAGTTACTCAACCGGGACAGGGGTCGAGCAGTACTTC.

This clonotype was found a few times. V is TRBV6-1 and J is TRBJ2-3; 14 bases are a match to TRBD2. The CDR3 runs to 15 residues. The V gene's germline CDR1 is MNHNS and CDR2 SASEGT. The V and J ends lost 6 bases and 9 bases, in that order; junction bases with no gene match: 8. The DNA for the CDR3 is TGTGCCAGCAGCTGGACTAGCGGGGGGCGTATCACGCAGTATTTT. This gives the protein CASSWTSGGRITQYF.

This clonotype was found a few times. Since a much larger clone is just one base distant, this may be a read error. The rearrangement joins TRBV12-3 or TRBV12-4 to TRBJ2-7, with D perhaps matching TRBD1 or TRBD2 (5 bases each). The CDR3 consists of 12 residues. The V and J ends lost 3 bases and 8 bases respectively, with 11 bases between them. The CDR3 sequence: CASSFGRQKQYF. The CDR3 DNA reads TGTGCCAGCAGTTTTGGGAGACAGAAGCAGTACTTC.

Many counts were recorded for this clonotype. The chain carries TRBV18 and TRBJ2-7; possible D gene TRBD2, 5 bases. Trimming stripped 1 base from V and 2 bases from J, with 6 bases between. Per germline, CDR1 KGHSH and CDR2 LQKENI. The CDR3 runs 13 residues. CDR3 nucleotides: TGTGCCAGCTCACCACTCGGGACCTACGAGCAGTACTTC. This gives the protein CASSPLGTYEQYF.

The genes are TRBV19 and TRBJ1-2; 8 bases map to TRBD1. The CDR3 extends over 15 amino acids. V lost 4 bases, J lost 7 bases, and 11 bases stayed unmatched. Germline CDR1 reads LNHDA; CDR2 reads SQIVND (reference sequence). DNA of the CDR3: TGTGCCAGTAGTAGAACCGGGACAGGACGGCGTGGCTACACCTTC. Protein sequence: CASSRTGTGRRGYTF.

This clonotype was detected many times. CDR3 DNA: TGTGCCAGCAGTGGCGAAAACTCCTACAATGAGCAGTTCTTC. It encodes CASSGENSYNEQFF. V gene TRBV7-9 combines with J gene TRBJ2-1, with D unclear. The CDR3 covers 14 residues. Germline-derived CDR1 and CDR2 are SEHNR and FQNEAQ (reference sequence). Trimming took off 6 bases at V and 0 bases at J, with 9 bases between the two ends.

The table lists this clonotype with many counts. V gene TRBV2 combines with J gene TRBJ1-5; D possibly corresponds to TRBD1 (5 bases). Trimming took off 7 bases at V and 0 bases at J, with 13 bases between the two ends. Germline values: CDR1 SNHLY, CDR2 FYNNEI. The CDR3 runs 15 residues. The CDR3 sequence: CASIPGTHSNQPQHF. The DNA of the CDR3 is TGTGCCAGCATTCCAGGGACCCATAGCAATCAGCCCCAGCATTTT.

For the CDR3, the DNA is TGTGCCAGTAGTATTCTTGGAGACCTGGGGACTGAAGCTTTCTTT. Its translation is CASSILGDLGTEAFF. The V call is TRBV19, the J call TRBJ1-1; D unresolved. The CDR3 consists of 15 residues. The V gene lost 3 bases and the J gene lost 5 bases, with 16 bases spanning the gap. Germline V gene sequence: CDR1 LNHDA, CDR2 SQIVND (reference sequence).

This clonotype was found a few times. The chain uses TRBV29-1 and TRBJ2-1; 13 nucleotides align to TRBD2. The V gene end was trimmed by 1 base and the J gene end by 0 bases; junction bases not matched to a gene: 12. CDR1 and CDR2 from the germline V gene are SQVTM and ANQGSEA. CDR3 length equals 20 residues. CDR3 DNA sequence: TGCAGCGTTGAAGCTCCAGGACTAGCGGGAGAGTCCAGCTCCTACAATGAGCAGTTCTTC. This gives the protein CSVEAPGLAGESSSYNEQFF.

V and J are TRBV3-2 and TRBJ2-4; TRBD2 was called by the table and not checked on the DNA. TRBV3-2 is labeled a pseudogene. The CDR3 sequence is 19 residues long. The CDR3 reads CASSPSSAGGAKGKNIQYF. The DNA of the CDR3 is TGTGCCAGCAGCCCATCCAGCGCGGGAGGGGCTAAGGGCAAAAACATTCAGTACTTC.

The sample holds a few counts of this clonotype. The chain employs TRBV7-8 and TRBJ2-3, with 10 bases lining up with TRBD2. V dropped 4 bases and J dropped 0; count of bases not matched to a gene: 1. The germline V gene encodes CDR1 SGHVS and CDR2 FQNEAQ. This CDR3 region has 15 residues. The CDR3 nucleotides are TGTGCCAGCAGCTATAGCGGGAGGAGCACAGATACGCAGTATTTT. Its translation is CASSYSGRSTDTQYF.

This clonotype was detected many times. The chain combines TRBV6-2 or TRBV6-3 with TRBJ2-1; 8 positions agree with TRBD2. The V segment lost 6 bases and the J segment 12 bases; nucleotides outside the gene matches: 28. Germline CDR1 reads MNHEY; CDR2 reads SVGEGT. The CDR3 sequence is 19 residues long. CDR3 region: CASSSQLGQSGTSRFGQFF. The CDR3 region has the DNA TGTGCCAGCAGCAGCCAACTAGGGCAATCCGGGACTAGTCGATTTGGGCAGTTCTTC.

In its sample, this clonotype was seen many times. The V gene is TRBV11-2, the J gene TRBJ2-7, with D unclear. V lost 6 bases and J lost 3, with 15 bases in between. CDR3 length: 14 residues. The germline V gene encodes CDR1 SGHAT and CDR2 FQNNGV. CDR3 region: CASSLEARNYEQYF. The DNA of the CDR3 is TGTGCCAGCAGTCTAGAGGCCAGGAACTACGAGCAGTACTTC.

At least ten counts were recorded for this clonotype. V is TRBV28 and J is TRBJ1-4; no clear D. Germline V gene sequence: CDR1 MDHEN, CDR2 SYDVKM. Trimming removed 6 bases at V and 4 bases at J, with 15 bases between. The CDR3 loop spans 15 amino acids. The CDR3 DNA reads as TGTGCCAGCAGCCCTTCGGGCAGATTTAATGAAAAACTGTTTTTT. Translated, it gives CASSPSGRFNEKLFF.

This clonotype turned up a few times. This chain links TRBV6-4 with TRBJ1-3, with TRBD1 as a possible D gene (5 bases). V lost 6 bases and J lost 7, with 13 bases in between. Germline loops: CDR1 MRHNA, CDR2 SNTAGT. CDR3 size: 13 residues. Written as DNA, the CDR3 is TGTGCCAGCAGCTCAGGGAATCGGAACACCATATATTTT. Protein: CASSSGNRNTIYF.

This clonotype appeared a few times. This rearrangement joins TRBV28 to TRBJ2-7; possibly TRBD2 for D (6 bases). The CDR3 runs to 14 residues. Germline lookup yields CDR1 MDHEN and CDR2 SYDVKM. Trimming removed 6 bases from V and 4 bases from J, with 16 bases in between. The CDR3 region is CASRLTGTSYEQYF. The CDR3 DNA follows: TGTGCCAGCAGGCTCACCGGGACTTCGTACGAGCAGTACTTC.

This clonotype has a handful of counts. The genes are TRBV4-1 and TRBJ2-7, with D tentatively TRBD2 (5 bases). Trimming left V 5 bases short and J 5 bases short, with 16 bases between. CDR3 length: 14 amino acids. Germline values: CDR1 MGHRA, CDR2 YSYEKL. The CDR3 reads CASSLKSGGNEQYF. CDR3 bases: TGCGCCAGCAGCTTGAAATCCGGAGGAAACGAGCAGTACTTC.

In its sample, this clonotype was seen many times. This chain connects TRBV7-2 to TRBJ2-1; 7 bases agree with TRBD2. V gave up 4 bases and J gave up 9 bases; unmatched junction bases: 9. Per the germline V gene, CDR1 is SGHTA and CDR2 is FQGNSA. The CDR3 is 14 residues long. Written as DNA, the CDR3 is TGTGCCAGCAGCTCCGCCACTAGCGAGACTGAGCAGTTCTTC. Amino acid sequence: CASSSATSETEQFF.

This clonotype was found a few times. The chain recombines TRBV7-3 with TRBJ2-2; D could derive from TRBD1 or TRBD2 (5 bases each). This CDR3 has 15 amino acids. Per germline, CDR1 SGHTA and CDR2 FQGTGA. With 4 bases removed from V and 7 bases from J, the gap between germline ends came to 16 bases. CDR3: CASSSLGAGGGELFF. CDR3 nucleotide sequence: TGTGCCAGCAGCTCACTCGGGGCTGGGGGCGGGGAGCTGTTTTTT.

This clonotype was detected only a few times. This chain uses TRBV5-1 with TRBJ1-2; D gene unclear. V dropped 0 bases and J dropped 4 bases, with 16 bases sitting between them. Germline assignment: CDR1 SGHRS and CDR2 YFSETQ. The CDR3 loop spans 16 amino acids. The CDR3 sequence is CASSLDWPTASYGYTF. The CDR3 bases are TGCGCCAGCAGCTTGGATTGGCCCACGGCGTCCTATGGCTACACCTTC. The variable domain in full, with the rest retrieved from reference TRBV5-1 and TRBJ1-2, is KAGVTQTPRYLIKTRGQQVTLSCSPISGHRSVSWYQQTPGQGLQFLFEYFSETQRNKGNFPGRFSGRQFSNSRSEMNVSTLELGDSALYLCASSLDWPTASYGYTFGSGTRLTVV.